These 26 T cell receptor beta chains were sequenced from one sample in a study of T cell repertoires in cytomegalovirus infection. TCRdb used MiXCR to reprocess the reads, holding one entry per CDR3 protein. Of hundreds of thousands of distinct CDR3 sequences in the sample, approximately 31% are singletons; the top ten hold 12% to 15%. The sample comprised PBMCs. The receptors here all came from a human donor in good health (CMV status not recorded). Some clones in this sample may be carry-over from other donors' samples.

This clonotype was detected a few times. CDR3 protein: CASSLMAYNEQFF. CDR3 in DNA: TGTGCCAGCAGTTTAATGGCCTACAATGAGCAGTTCTTC. The chain uses TRBV27 and TRBJ2-1; unclear D gene. CDR1 and CDR2 (germline): MNHEY, SMNVEV (reference sequence). The CDR3 spans 13 residues. Between the trimmed V and J ends, which lost 2 bases and 2 bases, there was a span of 4 bases.

This clonotype came up many times. The chain joins TRBV6-1 to TRBJ1-2; 9 bases fit TRBD1. V was clipped by 5 bases and J by 5 bases; unmatched bases: 6. There are 14 residues in the CDR3. Germline V lookup: CDR1 MNHNS, CDR2 SASEGT. CDR3 nucleotides: TGTGCCAGCAGTCCCCCCGGGACAGGGTATGGCTACACCTTC. This translates into CASSPPGTGYGYTF.

V and J are TRBV6-1 and TRBJ1-5; D remains unclear. The V gene lost 7 bases and the J gene lost 0 bases, with 19 bases spanning the gap. CDR1 and CDR2 (germline): MNHNS, SASEGT. There are 17 residues in the CDR3. Here the CDR3 reads CASNKGASAFSNQPQHF. In DNA, the CDR3 is TGTGCCAGCAATAAGGGTGCGTCCGCGTTTAGCAATCAGCCCCAGCATTTT.

The V and J genes are TRBV9 and TRBJ2-7, with 11 bases fitting TRBD2. Germline CDR1 SGDLS, CDR2 YYNGEE. The ends lost 3 bases at V and 7 bases at J; junction bases unmatched: 3. The CDR3 covers 13 residues. The CDR3 here is CASSGRLAGEQYF. The CDR3 DNA reads as TGTGCCAGCAGCGGACGACTAGCGGGGGAGCAGTACTTC.

There are many counts of this clonotype. The CDR3 spells CASSETSGGHNEQFF. As DNA, the CDR3 is TGTGCCAGCAGTGAAACTAGCGGGGGTCACAATGAGCAGTTCTTC. V gene TRBV28 combines with J gene TRBJ2-1, with TRBD2 identical over 11 bases. The CDR3 is made up of 15 amino acids. Germline V gene lookup returns CDR1 MDHEN and CDR2 SYDVKM. V lost 5 bases to trimming and J lost 5 bases; unmatched junction nucleotides: 5. The complete variable domain, with remaining parts taken from reference TRBV28 and TRBJ2-1, reads DVKVTQSSRYLVKRTGEKVFLECVQDMDHENMFWYRQDPGLGLRLIYFSYDVKMKEKGDIPEGYSVSREKKERFSLILESASTNQTSMYLCASSETSGGHNEQFFGPGTRLTVL.

This rearrangement joins TRBV6-6 to TRBJ1-4; tentatively, D is TRBD1 (5 bases). The germline V gene has CDR1 MNHNY and CDR2 SVGAGI (reference sequence). This CDR3 is 16 amino acids long. The germline V and J ends were trimmed by 2 bases and 4 bases, with 14 bases remaining between them. The CDR3 region has the DNA TGTGCCAGCAGTTACGGACAATTTGGGAGTAATGAAAAACTGTTTTTT. Protein product: CASSYGQFGSNEKLFF.

This clonotype has just a few counts. The chain combines TRBV24-1 with TRBJ1-2; D is possibly TRBD1 (5 bases). The CDR3 is made up of 15 amino acids. Per germline, CDR1 KGHDR and CDR2 SFDVKD. Trimming pared 2 bases from V and 2 bases from J, leaving 11 bases between. The DNA for the CDR3 is TGTGCCACCAGTGATTGGCAGGGAGGAAACTATGGCTACACCTTC. Its translation is CATSDWQGGNYGYTF.

The chain combines TRBV5-1 with TRBJ2-1; D remains ambiguous. The CDR3 extends over 15 amino acids. V was pared by 1 base and J by 8 bases, with 16 bases between. Looked up from germline, CDR1 is SGHRS and CDR2 is YFSETQ. CDR3 bases: TGCGCCAGCAGCTTGCCGCGGACCCAACGCGATGAGCAGTTCTTC. Amino acids: CASSLPRTQRDEQFF.

The rearrangement links TRBV24-1 to TRBJ1-2, with D perhaps TRBD1 (5 bases). The germline V gene encodes CDR1 KGHDR and CDR2 SFDVKD. The CDR3 runs to 13 residues. The V and J ends lost 4 bases and 7 bases respectively, with 12 bases between them. This CDR3 is CATSEVDTAGYTF. The CDR3 coding sequence is TGTGCCACCAGTGAGGTGGACACCGCTGGCTACACCTTC.

The V gene is TRBV27, the J gene TRBJ2-1; D is unclear. Germline CDR1 MNHEY, CDR2 SMNVEV (reference sequence). This CDR3 contains 14 residues. V lost 3 bases and J 2 bases, leaving 8 bases between the germline ends. DNA of the CDR3: TGTGCCAGCAGTTTGGCAGACCCCTACAATGAGCAGTTCTTC. It is translated as CASSLADPYNEQFF.

This clonotype was observed many times. The chain uses TRBV11-2 and TRBJ2-5; no clear D gene. V was trimmed by 6 bases and J by 1 base, leaving 6 bases between them. The germline V gene encodes CDR1 SGHAT and CDR2 FQNNGV. The CDR3 has 12 amino acids. In DNA form, the CDR3 reads TGTGCCAGCAGTAGGACCCAAGAGACCCAGTACTTC. It specifies CASSRTQETQYF. Full variable domain (remainder filled in from reference TRBV11-2 and TRBJ2-5): EAGVAQSPRYKIIEKRQSVAFWCNPISGHATLYWYQQILGQGPKLLIQFQNNGVVDDSQLPKDRFSAERLKGVDSTLKIQPAKLEDSAVYLCASSRTQETQYFGPGTRLLVL.

This clonotype was found once. The chain has TRBV5-1 and TRBJ1-1, with TRBD1 as a possible D gene (6 bases). Trimming left V 0 bases short and J 1 base short, with 13 bases between. Germline lookup yields CDR1 SGHRS and CDR2 YFSETQ. CDR3 length: 16 residues. Written as DNA, the CDR3 is TGCGCCAGCAGCTTGGACGCTGGGACACAGAACACTGAAGCTTTCTTT. Protein sequence: CASSLDAGTQNTEAFF.

This clonotype was seen a handful of times. The chain links TRBV28 to TRBJ2-3; 9 nucleotides agree with TRBD2. The germline V gene has CDR1 MDHEN and CDR2 SYDVKM. Trimming cost V 3 bases and J 2 bases; bases outside gene matches: 15. The CDR3 runs to 19 residues. This CDR3 is CASSLTLAGDKITTDTQYF. CDR3 DNA sequence: TGTGCCAGCAGTTTGACCTTAGCGGGGGACAAAATAACCACAGATACGCAGTATTTT.

This clonotype has a count of ten or more. The chain couples TRBV7-2 to TRBJ1-1; D ambiguous. Trimming took 5 bases from V and 4 from J, leaving 11 bases between them. CDR3 length equals 13 residues. CDR1 is SGHTA and CDR2 is FQGNSA in the germline V gene. This CDR3 reads CASSPFIGTEAFF. The CDR3 nucleotides are TGTGCCAGCAGCCCTTTTATTGGCACTGAAGCTTTCTTT.

This clonotype was found many times. CDR3 region: CASSLRLAPIPSTDTQYF. DNA for the CDR3: TGTGCCAGCAGCTTAAGATTAGCACCTATTCCTAGCACAGATACGCAGTATTTT. The chain carries TRBV7-2 and TRBJ2-3, with no clear D. CDR1 SGHTA and CDR2 FQGNSA come from the germline V gene. V was trimmed by 2 bases and J by 0 bases, leaving 18 bases between them. This CDR3 region has 18 residues.

This clonotype was recorded at least ten times. The chain links TRBV7-2 to TRBJ2-5; TRBD2 might be the D (6 bases). V shed 2 bases and J shed 4 bases, with 11 bases lying between them. Germline V lookup: CDR1 SGHTA, CDR2 FQGNSA. This CDR3 is 14 amino acids long. The CDR3 DNA reads as TGTGCCAGCAGCTTAAGTGCGGGGACAGAGACCCAGTACTTC. The encoded protein is CASSLSAGTETQYF.

In this sample, this clonotype turned up many times. The V gene is TRBV7-8, the J gene TRBJ2-3, with D unclear. Germline-derived CDR1 and CDR2 are SGHVS and FQNEAQ. The V end lost 5 bases, the J end lost 2 bases, and 26 bases lay between the germline ends. This CDR3 has 19 amino acids. The CDR3 sequence: CASSPAAFAGRADTDTQYF. Here the CDR3 DNA reads TGTGCCAGCAGCCCCGCCGCCTTCGCTGGACGAGCAGACACAGATACGCAGTATTTT.

Concerning this clonotype: This may come from a read error, since a much larger clone is one base off. The conserved final phenylalanine or tryptophan is absent from the CDR3, which likely points to a read error. The chain couples TRBV7-2 to TRBJ1-1, with 9 bases aligning to TRBD1. The ends lost 4 bases at V and 10 bases at J; junction bases unmatched: 7. The CDR3 totals 13 residues. Germline V lookup: CDR1 SGHTA, CDR2 FQGNSA. The CDR3 nucleotides are TGTGCCAGCAGCTACGGGACAGGGATCGGAGCTTTCTGT. The encoded protein is CASSYGTGIGAFC.

Concerning this clonotype: A read error may explain this, as a much larger clone is one base away. V and J are TRBV12-3 or TRBV12-4 and TRBJ1-1; D remains unclear. This CDR3 is built from 13 residues. Deletions cut 3 bases from V and 7 bases from J, with 12 bases between. For the CDR3, the DNA is TGTGCCAGCAGTTTTCGCGGGGTTATTGAAGCTTTCTTT. It is translated as CASSFRGVIEAFF.

This clonotype occurred a few times. This chain joins TRBV20-1 and TRBJ1-2, with D hard to call. The CDR3 spans 13 residues. CDR1 and CDR2 (germline): DFQATT, SNEGSKA (reference sequence). With 0 bases removed from V and 8 bases from J, the gap between germline ends came to 13 bases. The DNA of the CDR3 is TGCAGTGCTAGAGATCGAAGGGTACGGGGCTACACCTTC. As protein: CSARDRRVRGYTF.

Comment on this clonotype: Lacking the conserved final phenylalanine or tryptophan, this CDR3 likely reflects a read error. This rearrangement joins TRBV7-6 to TRBJ2-1; 8 bases line up with TRBD1. This CDR3 has 15 residues. J gave up 6 bases and V 5 bases, and 9 bases lay outside the gene matches. CDR1 and CDR2 (germline): SGHVS, FNYEAQ. CDR3 sequence reads: CASSPGQAQRNEQFL. CDR3 bases: TGTGCCAGCAGCCCGGGACAGGCCCAACGCAATGAGCAGTTCTTA.

This clonotype showed up just a few times. This sequence joins TRBV28 and TRBJ2-7, with D perhaps matching TRBD2 (5 bases). The CDR3 is 16 residues long. Trimming took 5 bases from V and 1 from J, leaving 18 bases between them. The germline V gene encodes CDR1 MDHEN and CDR2 SYDVKM. CDR3 region: CASSLRESDGSYEQYF. The DNA for the CDR3 is TGTGCCAGCAGTCTACGGGAAAGTGACGGTTCCTACGAGCAGTACTTC.

This clonotype appeared a few times. The chain carries TRBV6-6 and TRBJ1-2, with TRBD1 as a possible D gene (5 bases). The germline V gene encodes CDR1 MNHNY and CDR2 SVGAGI (reference sequence). Trimming left V 5 bases short and J 10 bases short, with 17 bases between. The CDR3 runs 13 residues. In nucleotides, the CDR3 is TGTGCCAGCAGTGCCCGGGGGTGGGTAGACTACACCTTC. Residues: CASSARGWVDYTF.

This clonotype was picked up a small number of times. The chain's CDR3 is CASSQEKRGGNTEAFF. The CDR3 DNA reads TGCGCCAGCAGCCAAGAGAAGCGTGGGGGGAACACTGAAGCTTTCTTT. This chain links TRBV4-1 with TRBJ1-1; D is perhaps TRBD1 (5 bases). Germline V gene sequence: CDR1 MGHRA, CDR2 YSYEKL. This CDR3 has 16 residues. The germline V and J ends were trimmed by 0 bases and 1 base, with 12 bases remaining between them.

The V call is TRBV12-3 or TRBV12-4, the J call TRBJ1-2; the match to TRBD1 covers 7 bases. J gave up 4 bases and V 5 bases, and 10 bases lay outside the gene matches. This CDR3 contains 15 residues. CDR3 sequence: CASSTGTARGYGYTF. CDR3 in DNA: TGTGCCAGCAGTACCGGGACAGCTAGAGGCTATGGCTACACCTTC.

The chain carries TRBV29-1 and TRBJ1-1; D gene unclear. This CDR3 has 14 residues. V lost 3 bases and J 2 bases, leaving 13 bases between the germline ends. Germline values: CDR1 SQVTM, CDR2 ANQGSEA. The CDR3 coding sequence is TGCAGCGTTGAGGGTTACCGGATTAACACTGAAGCTTTCTTT. As protein: CSVEGYRINTEAFF.